A single sample gave rise to the 17 T cell receptor beta chains below, sequenced in a study of blood T cell repertoires in COVID-19. Clones were sequenced by immunoSEQ multiplex PCR, and TCRdb holds only the in-frame ones, with some missing. This table has roughly 59,000 clones, 80% to 90% appearing once. Input material: peripheral blood. The receptors stem from a man older than 75 with acute or convalescent COVID-19.

The chain couples TRBV4-1 to TRBJ2-3; TRBD1 matches at 8 bases. Losses at the gene ends were 5 bases for V and 2 bases for J; bases not matched to a gene: 15. The V gene's germline CDR1 is MGHRA and CDR2 YSYEKL. This CDR3 is 18 amino acids long. The CDR3 coding sequence is TGCGCCAGCAGCACCCTCAGCAGGGGGCGATTTGACACAGATACGCAGTATTTT. It encodes CASSTLSRGRFDTDTQYF.

V is TRBV7-2 and J is TRBJ2-7, with 7 bases lining up with TRBD1. V was pared by 10 bases and J by 7 bases, with 7 bases of the junction left unmatched. This CDR3 has 11 residues. The germline V gene has CDR1 SGHTA and CDR2 FQGNSA. The CDR3 region is CATQGVGEQYF. The CDR3 nucleotides read TGTGCCACCCAGGGGGTGGGGGAGCAGTACTTC.

The chain carries TRBV3-1 (or the pseudogene TRBV3-2) and TRBJ2-1; maybe TRBD1 (5 bases). The germline CDR1 and CDR2 sequences are LGHDT and YNNKEL (reference sequence). The CDR3 is 12 residues long. Trimming pared 5 bases from V and 4 bases from J, leaving 6 bases between. The CDR3 protein is CASSYRYNEQFF. The CDR3 bases are TGTGCCAGCAGCTACAGGTACAATGAGCAGTTCTTC.

The table lists this clone with a count of one. V usage is TRBV10-2 and J usage is TRBJ1-1, with D unclear. CDR3 length: 13 amino acids. The germline V and J ends were trimmed by 5 bases and 1 base, with 8 bases remaining between them. CDR1 and CDR2 from the germline V gene are WSHSY and SAAADI. Written as DNA, the CDR3 is TGCGCCAGCAGTCCGGGTCGGAACACTGAAGCTTTCTTT. Translating gives CASSPGRNTEAFF.

The gene calls are TRBV5-1 and TRBJ2-7; a possible D gene is TRBD1 (6 bases). The CDR3 loop spans 14 amino acids. V was pared by 4 bases and J by 0 bases, with 11 bases between. CDR1 is SGHRS and CDR2 is YFSETQ in the germline V gene. The CDR3 DNA reads TGCGCCAGCAGCCCCCGGGACAACTCCTACGAGCAGTACTTC. Its protein is CASSPRDNSYEQYF.

The rearrangement joins TRBV2 to TRBJ1-1; D might be TRBD1 (6 bases). Per germline, CDR1 SNHLY and CDR2 FYNNEI. Trimming cost V 3 bases and J 5 bases, with 16 bases left between them. This CDR3 comprises 15 residues. CDR3 residues: CASSDPSTGRTEAFF. CDR3 nucleotide sequence: TGTGCCAGCAGTGACCCGTCGACAGGTCGTACTGAAGCTTTCTTT.

Details on this clone: One end of the junction varies from germline; a read error may be responsible. The rearrangement uses TRBV7-9 and TRBJ1-4, with unresolved D. Germline CDR1 and CDR2: SEHNR and FQNEAQ (reference sequence). The CDR3 has 12 amino acids. CDR3 residues: CASSSEVGVPLF. CDR3 in DNA: TGTGCCAGCAGCTCCGAAGTAGGAGTACCCCTTTTT.

The chain carries TRBV7-6 and TRBJ2-5, with D tentatively TRBD1 (5 bases). The V end lost 4 bases, the J end lost 5 bases, and 11 bases lay between the germline ends. This CDR3 has 13 amino acids. CDR1 is SGHVS, CDR2 FNYEAQ, per germline. CDR3 bases: TGTGCCAGCAGCTCAGCAAACAGGGAGACCCAGTACTTC. This sequence encodes CASSSANRETQYF.

The rearrangement uses TRBV4-3 and TRBJ1-5; D not certain. Germline values: CDR1 LGHNA, CDR2 YSLEER. The CDR3 is 15 amino acids. The germline V and J ends were trimmed by 0 bases and 3 bases, with 9 bases remaining between them. The CDR3, as DNA: TGCGCCAGCAGCCAAGATTCCGGGAACAATCAGCCCCAGCATTTT. This codes for CASSQDSGNNQPQHF.

The V and J genes are TRBV4-3 and TRBJ2-1; TRBD1 is a possible D gene (5 bases). Trimming took off 0 bases at V and 8 bases at J, with 8 bases between the two ends. Germline V CDR1 and CDR2: LGHNA, YSLEER. The CDR3 extends over 13 amino acids. The CDR3 DNA sequence: TGCGCCAGCAGCCAAGACAGGGCCCATGAGCAGTTCTTC. It encodes CASSQDRAHEQFF.

The gene calls are TRBV2 and TRBJ1-2; 9 bases align to TRBD1. V was clipped by 6 bases and J by 7 bases; unmatched bases: 6. From germline, CDR1 is SNHLY and CDR2 FYNNEI. The CDR3 has 13 amino acids. CDR3 region: CASRRDRAFGYTF. The CDR3 DNA is TGTGCCAGCAGAAGGGACAGGGCCTTTGGCTACACCTTC.

This chain connects TRBV5-1 to TRBJ2-7, with TRBD1 matching over 9 bases. Germline V CDR1 and CDR2: SGHRS, YFSETQ. CDR3 length: 12 residues. The V segment lost 3 bases and the J segment 5 bases; nucleotides outside the gene matches: 0. CDR3 coding DNA: TGCGCCAGCAGCTGGACAGGGGACGAGCAGTACTTC. Its translation: CASSWTGDEQYF.

The chain joins TRBV5-1 to TRBJ1-1; D gene ambiguous. The CDR3 length is 15 residues. CDR1 is SGHRS and CDR2 is YFSETQ in the germline V gene. Trimming shortened V by 6 bases and J by 4 bases, and 19 bases separated the two germline ends. The CDR3 sequence is CASNEGPRTGTEAFF. DNA for the CDR3: TGCGCCAGCAATGAAGGGCCAAGGACTGGCACTGAAGCTTTCTTT.

The CDR3 DNA follows: TGTGCCAGTAGCAAGGCCGGGTATAGCAATCAGCCCCAGCATTTT. It specifies CASSKAGYSNQPQHF. The chain has TRBV19 and TRBJ1-5; no firm D call. V shed 6 bases and J shed 0 bases, with 12 bases lying between them. The CDR3 is made up of 15 amino acids. CDR1 and CDR2 (germline): LNHDA, SQIVND (reference sequence).

There are a few counts of this clone. The CDR3 reads CASSIGSGTGGYEQYF. CDR3 coding DNA: TGTGCCAGTAGTATAGGTTCTGGGACAGGGGGCTACGAGCAGTACTTC. V usage is TRBV19 and J usage is TRBJ2-7, with 11 bases lining up with TRBD1. Germline CDR1 is LNHDA and CDR2 is SQIVND (reference sequence). V was pared by 1 base and J by 3 bases, with 5 bases of the junction left unmatched. The CDR3 covers 16 residues. Variable domain in full (rest from reference TRBV19 and TRBJ2-7): DGGITQSPKYLFRKEGQNVTLSCEQNLNHDAMYWYRQDPGQGLRLIYYSQIVNDFQKGDIAEGYSVSREKKESFPLTVTSAQKNPTAFYLCASSIGSGTGGYEQYFGPGTRLTVT.

V is TRBV7-2 and J is TRBJ1-4; D possibly corresponds to TRBD1 (5 bases). V lost 5 bases, J lost 8 bases, and 12 bases lay in between. This CDR3 is built from 13 residues. Germline CDR1 SGHTA, CDR2 FQGNSA. CDR3 in amino acids: CASSGANREKLFF. CDR3 nucleotides: TGTGCCAGCAGCGGGGCCAATAGAGAAAAACTGTTTTTT.

The chain links TRBV9 to TRBJ1-6; no clear D. The CDR3 is 18 amino acids. Germline V CDR1 and CDR2: SGDLS, YYNGEE. V was cut by 2 bases and J by 4 bases, with 19 bases left in between. CDR3 amino acids: CASSVGLAGSSYNSPLHF. The CDR3 nucleotides are TGTGCCAGCAGCGTCGGTTTGGCAGGATCTTCTTATAATTCACCCCTCCACTTT. The entire variable domain, with the rest obtained from reference TRBV9 and TRBJ1-6, is as follows: DSGVTQTPKHLITATGQRVTLRCSPRSGDLSVYWYQQSLDQGLQFLIQYYNGEERAKGNILERFSAQQFPDLHSELNLSSLELGDSALYFCASSVGLAGSSYNSPLHFGNGTRLTVT.